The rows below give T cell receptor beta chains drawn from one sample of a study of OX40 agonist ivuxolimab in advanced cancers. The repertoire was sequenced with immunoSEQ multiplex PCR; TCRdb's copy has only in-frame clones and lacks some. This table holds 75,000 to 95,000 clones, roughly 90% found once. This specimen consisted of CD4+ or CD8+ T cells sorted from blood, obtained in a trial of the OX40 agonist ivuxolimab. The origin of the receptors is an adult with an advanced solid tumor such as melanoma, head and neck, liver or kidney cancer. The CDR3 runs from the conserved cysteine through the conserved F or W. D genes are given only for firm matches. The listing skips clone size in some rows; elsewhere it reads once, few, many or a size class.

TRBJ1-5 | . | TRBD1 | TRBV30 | TGTGCCTGGAGGGGGACAGGGGCCAATCAGCCCCAGCATTTT | CAWRGTGANQPQHF
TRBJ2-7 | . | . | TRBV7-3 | TGTGCCAGCATCCGGAGGAACAAGATGGAGGGAGATCATGGGGAGCAGTACTTC | CASIRRNKMEGDHGEQYF
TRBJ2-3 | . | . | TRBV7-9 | TGTGCCAGCAGCGCGAGCTCCTTTGGACAGCCAGGCACAGATACGCAGTATTTT | CASSASSFGQPGTDTQYF
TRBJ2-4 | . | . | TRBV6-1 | TGTGCCAGCAGTGATTGGACAGGGAGGGGCATTCAGTACTTC | CASSDWTGRGIQYF
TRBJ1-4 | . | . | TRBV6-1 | TGTGCCAGCATTACATGGACAACTAATGAAAAACTGTTTTTT | CASITWTTNEKLFF
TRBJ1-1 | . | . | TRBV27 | TGTGCCAGCAGCGATAGGTGGGCGCGAGGCACTGAAGCTTTCTTT | CASSDRWARGTEAFF
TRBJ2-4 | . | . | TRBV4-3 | TGCGCCAGCAGCCAAGAAGAGGGCGGGATGAGGGGACTAGCCAAAAACATTCAGTACTTC | CASSQEEGGMRGLAKNIQYF
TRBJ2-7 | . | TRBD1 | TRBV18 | TGTGCCAGCTCACCCGGACAGGGGCCCTACGAGCAGTACTTC | CASSPGQGPYEQYF
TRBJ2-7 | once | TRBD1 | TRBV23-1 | TGCGCCAGCAGTCAGGGACAGGGGAGCGAGCAGTACTTC | CASSQGQGSEQYF
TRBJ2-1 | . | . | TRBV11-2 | TGTGCCAGCAGCTTAGAAAGGGGTGGGGGCAATGAGCAGTTCTTC | CASSLERGGGNEQFF
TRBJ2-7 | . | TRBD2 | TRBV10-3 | TGTGCCATCAGTGAAGGGACTAGCGGGAGGGGACTCTACGAGCAGTACTTC | CAISEGTSGRGLYEQYF
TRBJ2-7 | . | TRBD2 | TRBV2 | TGTGCCAGCAGTCCAACGGGAGGCTATCACTACTACTACTACGAGCAGTACTTC | CASSPTGGYHYYYYEQYF
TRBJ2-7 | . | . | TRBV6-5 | TGTGCCAGCAGTTCCTCCGGGGCAAGGTATTACGAGCAGTACTTC | CASSSSGARYYEQYF
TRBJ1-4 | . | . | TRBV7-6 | TGTGCCAGCAGCTTATATGCGGGGGAGGGGGAAAAACTGTTTTTT | CASSLYAGEGEKLFF